Each of the 31 T cell receptor beta chains below was sequenced from the same sample in a study of immune evolution from preneoplasia to lung adenocarcinoma. Repertoires were generated with immunoSEQ multiplex PCR, while TCRdb's copy carries only in-frame clones and drops some. The data contain about 4,900 clones, roughly four fifths of them singletons. Sequencing input: FFPE adjacent normal lung tissue. These TCRs come from an older donor with lung adenocarcinoma.

V and J are TRBV28 and TRBJ2-6; D tentatively reads TRBD1 or TRBD2 (5 bases each). Germline V gives CDR1 MDHEN, CDR2 SYDVKM. V lost 6 bases to trimming and J lost 0 bases, with 18 bases between them. The CDR3 has 18 amino acids. DNA of the CDR3: TGTGCCAGCAGGAACACGGGGCCGATTTCCTCTGGGGCCAACGTCCTGACTTTC. Translating it yields CASRNTGPISSGANVLTF.

V gene TRBV5-6 combines with J gene TRBJ2-7; D might be TRBD1 (5 bases). The germline V gene has CDR1 SGHDT and CDR2 YYEEEE. Trimming left V 2 bases short and J 2 bases short, with 11 bases between. The CDR3 has 14 amino acids. The CDR3 loop reads CASSFRDLPYEQYF. As DNA, the CDR3 is TGTGCCAGCAGCTTCAGGGATCTCCCCTACGAGCAGTACTTC.

The rearrangement uses TRBV28 and TRBJ1-2; D is unclear. V was trimmed by 2 bases and J by 7 bases, leaving 11 bases between them. Germline loops: CDR1 MDHEN, CDR2 SYDVKM. CDR3 size: 13 residues. The chain's CDR3 is CASSLRFRSGYTF. CDR3 nucleotide sequence: TGTGCCAGCAGTTTAAGATTCAGGTCTGGCTACACCTTC.

The chain is built from TRBV30 and TRBJ2-5; D could derive from TRBD1 or TRBD2 (5 bases each). The CDR3 contains 14 residues. Trimming removed 1 base at V and 5 bases at J, with 14 bases between. The V gene's germline CDR1 is GTSNPN and CDR2 SVGIG (reference sequence). The CDR3 region is CAWSGGPRVETQYF. The CDR3 DNA sequence: TGTGCCTGGAGTGGAGGGCCCAGGGTGGAGACCCAGTACTTC. Drawing the rest from reference TRBV30 and TRBJ2-5, the complete variable domain is SQTIHQWPATLVQPVGSPLSLECTVEGTSNPNLYWYRQAAGRGLQLLFYSVGIGQISSEVPQNLSASRPQDRQFILSSKKLLLSDSGFYLCAWSGGPRVETQYFGPGTRLLVL.

This chain uses TRBV20-1 with TRBJ1-2, with 7 bases fitting TRBD1. This CDR3 is built from 11 residues. Germline CDR1 reads DFQATT; CDR2 reads SNEGSKA (reference sequence). The CDR3 here is CRAGQGDGYTF. The CDR3 region has the DNA TGCAGGGCCGGGCAGGGGGATGGCTACACCTTC.

The chain links TRBV28 to TRBJ2-1; either TRBD1 or TRBD2 may supply D (6 bases each). Germline values: CDR1 MDHEN, CDR2 SYDVKM. The CDR3 is 14 residues long. V gave up 1 base and J gave up 14 bases, with 18 bases separating them. The CDR3 loop reads CASSLSPGDRSEFF. The CDR3 DNA follows: TGTGCCAGCAGTTTATCCCCGGGAGACAGGAGTGAGTTCTTC.

The chain links TRBV11-2 to TRBJ1-1; maybe TRBD1 (6 bases). V lost 5 bases and J lost 4, with 14 bases in between. This CDR3 spans 14 amino acids. Germline CDR1 is SGHAT and CDR2 is FQNNGV. The CDR3 loop is CASSPRGGGTEAFF. In nucleotides, the CDR3 is TGTGCCAGCAGCCCTAGGGGGGGAGGCACTGAAGCTTTCTTT.

The chain uses TRBV27 and TRBJ2-3, with TRBD1 matching 9 bases. CDR1 is MNHEY, CDR2 SMNVEV, per germline (reference sequence). The trim removed 6 bases at V and 2 bases at J, leaving 3 bases unmatched. The CDR3 extends over 14 amino acids. The chain's CDR3 is CASRRTGDTDTQYF. The CDR3 DNA reads as TGTGCCAGCAGGCGGACAGGGGACACAGATACGCAGTATTTT.

The chain recombines TRBV28 with TRBJ1-1, with 7 bases identical to TRBD1. CDR1 MDHEN and CDR2 SYDVKM come from the germline V gene. J was trimmed by 4 bases and V by 2 bases; bases with no gene match: 4. The CDR3 extends over 14 amino acids. The CDR3 here is CASSLTGAGTEAFF. The CDR3, as DNA: TGTGCCAGCAGTTTAACAGGGGCGGGCACTGAAGCTTTCTTT.

V is TRBV7-6 and J is TRBJ2-3; 8 bases map to TRBD2. This CDR3 is 17 amino acids long. V lost 7 bases, J lost 1 base, and 13 bases stayed unmatched. Germline assignment: CDR1 SGHVS and CDR2 FNYEAQ. The CDR3 DNA is TGTGCCAGCACCCAAACGGGGGGGGGTCGGCGCACAGATACGCAGTATTTT. Amino acids: CASTQTGGGRRTDTQYF.

The V gene is TRBV6-5, the J gene TRBJ1-2, with 9 bases matching TRBD1. The CDR3 extends over 13 amino acids. CDR1 MNHEY and CDR2 SVGAGI come from the germline V gene. V shed 6 bases, J shed 8 bases, and the junction held 7 bases outside the gene matches. The CDR3 spells CASSQTGGQGYTF. CDR3 bases: TGTGCCAGCAGCCAAACAGGGGGCCAAGGCTACACCTTC.

The rearrangement links TRBV6-6 to TRBJ1-5, with TRBD1 identical over 8 bases. V gave up 5 bases and J gave up 5 bases; unmatched junction bases: 5. This CDR3 spans 14 amino acids. Germline values: CDR1 MNHNY, CDR2 SVGAGI (reference sequence). The CDR3 loop is CASSPTGGYQPQHF. For the CDR3, the DNA is TGTGCCAGCAGTCCCACAGGGGGGTATCAGCCCCAGCATTTT.

This clone appeared once. This sequence joins TRBV6-1 and TRBJ2-7; D might be TRBD1 (6 bases). CDR1 is MNHNS, CDR2 SASEGT, per germline. Trimming removed 7 bases from V and 2 bases from J, with 15 bases in between. The length of the CDR3 is 14 residues. The CDR3 reads CASTLQGQTYEQYF. The CDR3 DNA follows: TGTGCCAGCACCCTACAGGGACAAACCTACGAGCAGTACTTC.

The rearrangement links TRBV30 to TRBJ1-1; unclear D gene. V lost 3 bases and J 0 bases, leaving 14 bases between the germline ends. The CDR3 length is 15 residues. CDR1 and CDR2 (germline): GTSNPN, SVGIG (reference sequence). Here the CDR3 DNA reads TGTGCCTGGAGACTTCGTCTGGGGATGAACACTGAAGCTTTCTTT. Residues: CAWRLRLGMNTEAFF.

This chain links TRBV2 with TRBJ1-2; D unclear. Germline V gives CDR1 SNHLY, CDR2 FYNNEI. CDR3 length: 12 amino acids. Trimming took 5 bases from V and 7 from J, leaving 11 bases between them. CDR3 region: CASSPSEGGYTF. The CDR3 DNA sequence: TGTGCCAGCAGTCCTTCCGAGGGTGGCTACACCTTC. Full variable domain (rest looked up from reference TRBV2 and TRBJ1-2): EPEVTQTPSHQVTQMGQEVILRCVPISNHLYFYWYRQILGQKVEFLVSFYNNEISEKSEIFDDQFSVERPDGSNFTLKIRSTKLEDSAMYFCASSPSEGGYTFGSGTRLTVV.

J is TRBJ2-6 and V is TRBV28, with D perhaps given as TRBD1 or TRBD2 (5 bases each). The CDR3 sequence is 15 residues long. Trimming shortened V by 6 bases and J by 1 base, and 10 bases separated the two germline ends. Germline lookup yields CDR1 MDHEN and CDR2 SYDVKM. The CDR3 DNA reads TGTGCCAGCAGGCGCAGGGAGTCTGGGGCCAACGTCCTGACTTTC. Translating it yields CASRRRESGANVLTF.

This rearrangement joins TRBV30 to TRBJ1-1; D remains ambiguous. CDR1 and CDR2 (germline): GTSNPN, SVGIG (reference sequence). The CDR3 sequence is 12 residues long. Between the trimmed V and J ends, which lost 4 bases and 1 base, there was a span of 7 bases. The chain's CDR3 is CAWNPGNTEAFF. The DNA for the CDR3 is TGTGCCTGGAATCCGGGGAACACTGAAGCTTTCTTT.

The chain uses TRBV12-1 and TRBJ2-1; the table assigns TRBD2, which was not confirmed against the DNA. TRBV12-1 constitutes a pseudogene. The CDR3 runs to 18 residues. The CDR3 DNA follows: TGTGCCAGCAGCTCAGGGATGTTTGTCGGACTAGCGTACAATGAGCAGTTCTTC. Translation: CASSSGMFVGLAYNEQFF.

This chain links TRBV10-3 with TRBJ2-7; 9 positions agree with TRBD2. Germline CDR1 is ENHRY and CDR2 is SYGVKD. V was clipped by 0 bases and J by 6 bases; unmatched bases: 3. The CDR3 loop spans 14 amino acids. The CDR3 DNA reads TGTGCCATCAGTGAGTCGCTAGCGGGGAGCGAGCAGTACTTC. As protein: CAISESLAGSEQYF.

The J gene is TRBJ1-1, the V gene TRBV30; D unresolved. Looked up from germline, CDR1 is GTSNPN and CDR2 is SVGIG (reference sequence). The CDR3 covers 12 residues. Trimming took 3 bases from V and 8 from J, leaving 13 bases between them. The CDR3 coding sequence is TGTGCCTGGAGAGAGAACAGCCAGGAAGCTTTCTTT. Translating it yields CAWRENSQEAFF.

The V and J genes are TRBV16 and TRBJ1-4; weak D call: TRBD1 (5 bases). The CDR3 has 15 residues. Trimming removed 2 bases at V and 0 bases at J, with 7 bases between. Germline V lookup: CDR1 KGHSY, CDR2 FQNENV. The CDR3: CASSQVRATNEKLFF. In nucleotides, the CDR3 is TGTGCCAGCAGCCAAGTCAGGGCAACTAATGAAAAACTGTTTTTT.

The rearrangement links TRBV6-1 to TRBJ1-5, with no clear D. Trimming shortened V by 6 bases and J by 4 bases, and 10 bases separated the two germline ends. The CDR3 spans 13 residues. Germline V gives CDR1 MNHNS, CDR2 SASEGT. The CDR3 reads CASSGSENQPQHF. The CDR3 nucleotides read TGTGCCAGCAGCGGTAGTGAGAATCAGCCCCAGCATTTT.

The chain is built from TRBV11-3 and TRBJ2-5, with a possible D match to TRBD1 (7 bases). The CDR3 covers 14 residues. Looked up from germline, CDR1 is SGHNT and CDR2 is YENEEA. The V end lost 3 bases, the J end lost 4 bases, and 12 bases lay between the germline ends. The CDR3 reads CASSLGRGAETQYF. CDR3 DNA sequence: TGTGCCAGCAGCTTGGGCAGGGGGGCAGAGACCCAGTACTTC.

The chain is built from TRBV6-5 and TRBJ2-5, with unresolved D. The CDR3 is made up of 13 amino acids. Trimming stripped 4 bases from V and 5 bases from J, with 11 bases between. Germline assignment: CDR1 MNHEY and CDR2 SVGAGI. Here the CDR3 DNA reads TGTGCCAGCAGTTCCTCGTTCGCCGAGACCCAGTACTTC. It codes for CASSSSFAETQYF.

This sequence joins TRBV7-2 and TRBJ2-5; TRBD1 agrees at 9 bases. Germline loops: CDR1 SGHTA, CDR2 FQGNSA. CDR3 size: 14 residues. The ends lost 4 bases at V and 5 bases at J; junction bases unmatched: 5. As DNA, the CDR3 is TGTGCCAGCAGCTCACGGACAGGGGTGGAGACCCAGTACTTC. Its protein product is CASSSRTGVETQYF.

This chain joins TRBV10-3 and TRBJ1-1, with D perhaps TRBD1 (5 bases). This CDR3 region has 14 residues. Germline V lookup: CDR1 ENHRY, CDR2 SYGVKD. V was cut by 7 bases and J by 4 bases, with 16 bases left in between. DNA for the CDR3: TGTGCCATCACCCCGGGGCTCCCTGGCACTGAAGCTTTCTTT. Translated: CAITPGLPGTEAFF.

The rearrangement uses TRBV19 and TRBJ2-2; TRBD2 matches at 11 bases. Trimming took 4 bases from V and 2 from J; bases not matched to a gene: 3. Germline-derived CDR1 and CDR2 are LNHDA and SQIVND (reference sequence). The CDR3 has 16 amino acids. The CDR3, as DNA: TGTGCCAGTAGTACTAGCGGGAGGATAAACACCGGGGAGCTGTTTTTT. Translated, it gives CASSTSGRINTGELFF.

The chain joins TRBV15 to TRBJ2-5; weak D call: TRBD1 (5 bases). V was pared by 5 bases and J by 4 bases, with 11 bases between. Per germline, CDR1 LNHNV and CDR2 YYDKDF (reference sequence). The CDR3 has 13 residues. CDR3 protein: CATSPQGRETQYF. DNA for the CDR3: TGTGCCACCAGCCCCCAGGGTAGAGAGACCCAGTACTTC.

The chain combines TRBV7-9 with TRBJ1-1; the D is unclear. V was clipped by 2 bases and J by 7 bases, with 17 bases between them. Germline lookup yields CDR1 SEHNR and CDR2 FQNEAQ (reference sequence). CDR3 length equals 15 residues. The CDR3 DNA sequence: TGTGCCAGCAGCTTACCGATCCCCCCAAGGAGTGAAGCTTTCTTT. Its translation: CASSLPIPPRSEAFF.

This chain uses TRBV6-1 with TRBJ2-3, with 11 nucleotides matching TRBD2. Germline values: CDR1 MNHNS, CDR2 SASEGT. The junction had 8 bases not matched to a gene; V was cut back by 2 bases and J by 4 bases. The CDR3 loop spans 17 amino acids. The CDR3 nucleotides are TGTGCCAGCAGTGAATCAATAGCGGGAGGGAATCCAGATACGCAGTATTTT. Translating gives CASSESIAGGNPDTQYF.

This chain's CDR3 is CASSSTNTGELFF. CDR3 nucleotides: TGTGCCAGCAGTAGCACGAACACCGGGGAGCTGTTTTTT. The chain is built from TRBV6-6 and TRBJ2-2; D is uncertain. The V gene lost 5 bases and the J gene lost 0 bases, with 4 bases spanning the gap. The CDR3 loop spans 13 amino acids. CDR1 is MNHNY, CDR2 SVGAGI, per germline (reference sequence).